One sample yielded the 10 T cell receptor beta chains listed below, sequenced in a study. TCRdb re-called the 5' RACE reads through MiXCR, storing one row per CDR3 protein. The data show over 45,000 distinct CDR3 sequences, with 26% seen just once and roughly 2.2% held by the top ten. Treg sorting used a CD4+CD25+CD127-/low gate. Sequences were obtained from tumor-infiltrating Tregs sorted from the breast tumor. All receptors come from a female donor with breast cancer.

V is TRBV4-2 and J is TRBJ2-3; no reliable D call. The CDR3 contains 18 residues. V dropped 1 base and J dropped 5 bases, with 22 bases sitting between them. CDR1 is LGHNA, CDR2 YNFKEQ, per germline. The CDR3 sequence is CASSQVPPELLMGDTQYF. CDR3 sequence (DNA): TGTGCCAGCAGCCAAGTCCCTCCAGAGCTCTTAATGGGAGATACGCAGTATTTT.

This chain connects TRBV6-6 to TRBJ1-2; D gene ambiguous. Germline V gene lookup returns CDR1 MNHNY and CDR2 SVGAGI (reference sequence). V lost 2 bases, J lost 6 bases, and 10 bases lay in between. This CDR3 has 13 residues. As DNA, the CDR3 is TGTGCCAGCAGTTACGGGCGGGGAAATGGCTACACCTTC. It yields the protein CASSYGRGNGYTF.

The chain couples TRBV6-5 to TRBJ1-5, with unresolved D. The CDR3 loop spans 12 amino acids. V lost 8 bases and J lost 2, with 7 bases in between. Germline-derived CDR1 and CDR2 are MNHEY and SVGAGI. CDR3 nucleotides: TGTGCCAGCGGGTCGGGCAATCAGCCCCAGCATTTT. It yields the protein CASGSGNQPQHF.

This clonotype appeared a few times. The chain couples TRBV29-1 to TRBJ2-5; TRBD1 matches 10 bases. In germline, CDR1 is SQVTM, CDR2 ANQGSEA. V was pared by 8 bases and J by 5 bases, with 8 bases of the junction left unmatched. The CDR3 runs to 13 residues. DNA of the CDR3: TGCAGCTACTCGACAGGGGGCTTGGAGACCCAGTACTTC. This encodes CSYSTGGLETQYF.

This clonotype was picked up many times. V gene TRBV7-9 combines with J gene TRBJ2-5, with D possibly TRBD2 on 6 matching bases. CDR1 is SEHNR and CDR2 is FQNEAQ in the germline V gene (reference sequence). The length of the CDR3 is 15 residues. Between the trimmed V and J ends, which lost 5 bases and 1 base, there was a span of 14 bases. CDR3 bases: TGTGCCAGCAGCCTCGGCGGGACCCTCCAAGAGACCCAGTACTTC. It is translated as CASSLGGTLQETQYF. The full variable domain, in which reference TRBV7-9 and TRBJ2-5 provide the parts outside the CDR3, is DTGVSQNPRHKITKRGQNVTFRCDPISEHNRLYWYRQTLGQGPEFLTYFQNEAQLEKSRLLSDRFSAERPKGSFSTLEIQRTEQGDSAMYLCASSLGGTLQETQYFGPGTRLLVL.

The table lists this clonotype with a few counts. The chain employs TRBV18 and TRBJ2-5; tentative D call: TRBD2 (5 bases). The CDR3 is 12 amino acids. Trimming left V 8 bases short and J 5 bases short, with 12 bases between. The germline V gene encodes CDR1 KGHSH and CDR2 LQKENI. CDR3 in amino acids: CASLRTGETQYF. CDR3 DNA sequence: TGTGCCAGCCTACGGACGGGGGAGACCCAGTACTTC.

Turning to this clonotype: This could be a read error, since a much larger clone is one nucleotide away. The rearrangement joins TRBV28 to TRBJ2-3, with 7 bases that match TRBD2. J gave up 8 bases and V 7 bases, and 18 bases lay outside the gene matches. The CDR3 extends over 16 amino acids. Germline V gives CDR1 MDHEN, CDR2 SYDVKM. The DNA of the CDR3 is TGTGCCAGCACCACTCTGGGCGGGAGCGGTGCAGTTACGCAGTATTTT. It yields the protein CASTTLGGSGAVTQYF.

The CDR3 sequence is CASSLAYSNYGYTF. CDR3 sequence (DNA): TGTGCCAGCAGCTTAGCATACTCGAACTATGGCTACACCTTC. The chain uses TRBV7-8 and TRBJ1-2; no clear D gene. The CDR3 has 14 amino acids. The V gene lost 0 bases and the J gene lost 2 bases, with 7 bases spanning the gap. Germline V gives CDR1 SGHVS, CDR2 FQNEAQ.

The genes are TRBV15 and TRBJ2-2, with D uncertain. Germline V gene sequence: CDR1 LNHNV, CDR2 YYDKDF (reference sequence). The CDR3 is made up of 13 amino acids. Trimming removed 6 bases from V and 7 bases from J, with 12 bases in between. The CDR3 region is CATRLTSVGELFF. The CDR3 DNA reads TGTGCCACCAGACTGACTTCTGTCGGGGAGCTGTTTTTT.

This clonotype was seen a handful of times. This may arise from a read error, as a much more abundant clone is one base away. This chain links TRBV20-1 with TRBJ2-5; D possibly matches TRBD1 or TRBD2 (5 bases each). The germline V and J ends were trimmed by 8 bases and 4 bases, with 23 bases remaining between them. CDR1 is DFQATT, CDR2 SNEGSKA, per germline (reference sequence). The CDR3 has 15 amino acids. CDR3 residues: CSTLPAEGQAETQYF. In DNA form, the CDR3 reads TGCAGTACCCTCCCAGCTGAGGGGCAGGCAGAGACCCAGTACTTC.